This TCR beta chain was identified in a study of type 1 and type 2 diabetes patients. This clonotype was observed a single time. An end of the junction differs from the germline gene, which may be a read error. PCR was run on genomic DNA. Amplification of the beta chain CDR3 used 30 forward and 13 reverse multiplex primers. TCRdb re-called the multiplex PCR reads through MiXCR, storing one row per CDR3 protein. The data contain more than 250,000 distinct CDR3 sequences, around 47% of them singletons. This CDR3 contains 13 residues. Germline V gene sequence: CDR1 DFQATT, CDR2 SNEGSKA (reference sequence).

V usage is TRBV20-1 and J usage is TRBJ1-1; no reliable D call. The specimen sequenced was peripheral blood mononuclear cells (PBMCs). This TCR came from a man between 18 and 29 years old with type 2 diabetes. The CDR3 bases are TGCAGTGCTCGACCGACTAGAAACACTGAAGCCTTCTTT. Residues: CSARPTRNTEAFF.